This TCR beta chain was profiled in a study of T cell repertoires in cytomegalovirus infection. Whole-study findings and limits: CMV-specific TCR beta clonotypes restricted by HLA-C were the ones dominating the ex vivo response.

MiXCR, applied by TCRdb to the reads, yields one record per CDR3 protein. Of fewer than 55,000 distinct CDR3 sequences listed, about 19% were seen once; the top ten hold about 80%. With respect to this clonotype: Its antigen is not identified.

Germline lookup yields CDR1 SGHRS and CDR2 YFSETQ. The CDR3 is 16 residues long. Trimming took off 0 bases at V and 5 bases at J, with 16 bases between the two ends. J is TRBJ2-3 and V is TRBV5-1, with TRBD1 as a possible D gene (6 bases). Sequencing was performed on CD8+ T cells from cultured PBMCs, taken from culture after CMV antigen stimulation. The sequence was obtained from a human donor in good health (CMV status not recorded). Some clones in this sample may be carry-over from other donors' samples. This CDR3 reads CASSLALVLRGDTQYF. The CDR3 DNA is TGCGCCAGCAGCTTGGCCCTTGTCCTCAGGGGAGATACGCAGTATTTT.